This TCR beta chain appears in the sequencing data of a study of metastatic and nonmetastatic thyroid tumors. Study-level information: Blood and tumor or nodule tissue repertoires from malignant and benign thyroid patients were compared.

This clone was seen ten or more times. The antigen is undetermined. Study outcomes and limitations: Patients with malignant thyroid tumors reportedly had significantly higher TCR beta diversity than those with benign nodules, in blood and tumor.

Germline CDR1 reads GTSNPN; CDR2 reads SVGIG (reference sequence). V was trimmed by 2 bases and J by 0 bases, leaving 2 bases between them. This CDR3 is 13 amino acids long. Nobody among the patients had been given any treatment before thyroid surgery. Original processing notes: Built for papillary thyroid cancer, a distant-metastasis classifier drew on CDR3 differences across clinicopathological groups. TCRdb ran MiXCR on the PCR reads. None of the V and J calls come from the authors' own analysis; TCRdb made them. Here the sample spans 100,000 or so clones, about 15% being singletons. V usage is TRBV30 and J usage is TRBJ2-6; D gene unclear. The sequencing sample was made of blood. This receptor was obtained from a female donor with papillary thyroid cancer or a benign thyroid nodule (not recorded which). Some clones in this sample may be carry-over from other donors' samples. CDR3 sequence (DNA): TGTGCCTGGAGTTTCTCTGGGGCCAACGTCCTGACTTTC. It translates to CAWSFSGANVLTF.